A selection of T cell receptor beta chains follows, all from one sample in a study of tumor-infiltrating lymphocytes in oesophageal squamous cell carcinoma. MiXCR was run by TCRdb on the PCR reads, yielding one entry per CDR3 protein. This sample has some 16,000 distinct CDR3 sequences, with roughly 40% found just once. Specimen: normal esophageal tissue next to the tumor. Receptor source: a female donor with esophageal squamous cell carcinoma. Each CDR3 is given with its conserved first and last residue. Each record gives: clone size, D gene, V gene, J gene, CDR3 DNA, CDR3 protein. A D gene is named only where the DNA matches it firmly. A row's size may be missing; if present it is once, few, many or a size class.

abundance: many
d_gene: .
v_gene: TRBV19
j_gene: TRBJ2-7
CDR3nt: TGTGCCAGTAGTATAAGTGATCAGAGAACCTACGAGCAGTACTTC
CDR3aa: CASSISDQRTYEQYF

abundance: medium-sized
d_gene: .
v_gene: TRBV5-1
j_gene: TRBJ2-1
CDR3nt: TGCGCCAGCAGCATCGGTATAGGTTGGAATGAGCAGTTCTTC
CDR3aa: CASSIGIGWNEQFF

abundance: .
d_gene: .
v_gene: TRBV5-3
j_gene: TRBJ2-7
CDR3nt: TGTGCCAGCAGCTCGGGGGTGGCAACCTCCTACGAGCAGTACTTC
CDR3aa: CASSSGVATSYEQYF

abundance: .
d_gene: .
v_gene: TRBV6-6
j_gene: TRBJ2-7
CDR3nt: TGTGCCAGCAGGCCCTCCGGGACATCCGAGCAGTACTTC
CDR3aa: CASRPSGTSEQYF

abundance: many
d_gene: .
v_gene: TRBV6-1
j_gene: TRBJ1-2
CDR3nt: TGTGCCAGCAGTAACCCCGGGACGCTATATGGCTACACCTTC
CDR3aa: CASSNPGTLYGYTF

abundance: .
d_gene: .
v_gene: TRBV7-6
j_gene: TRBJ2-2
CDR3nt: TGTGCCAGCAGCATCGGAGCCGGGGAGCTGTTTTTT
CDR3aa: CASSIGAGELFF

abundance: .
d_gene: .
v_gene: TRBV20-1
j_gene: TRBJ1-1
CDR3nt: TGCAGTGCTCAGATAAACACTAAAGCTTTCTTT
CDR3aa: CSAQINTKAFF

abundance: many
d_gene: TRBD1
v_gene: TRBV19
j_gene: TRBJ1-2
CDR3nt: TGTGCCAGTGGGACAGCCCCGGAATGGGCTTATGGCTACACCTTC
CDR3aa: CASGTAPEWAYGYTF

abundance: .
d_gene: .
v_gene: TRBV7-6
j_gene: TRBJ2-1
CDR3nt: TGTGCCAGCAGCTTTGGGGGGAGACGGGAGAATGAGCAGTTCTTC
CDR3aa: CASSFGGRRENEQFF

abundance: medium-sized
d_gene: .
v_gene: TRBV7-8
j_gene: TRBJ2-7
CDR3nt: TGTGCCAGCAGCTCCTATGCCGGGAGTGACTACGAGCAGTACTTC
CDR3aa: CASSSYAGSDYEQYF

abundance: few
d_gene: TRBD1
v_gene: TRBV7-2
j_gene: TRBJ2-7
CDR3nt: TGTGCCAGCAACTCGATGACAGGGAGCAATTCACCCCTCCACTTC
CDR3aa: CASNSMTGSNSPLHF

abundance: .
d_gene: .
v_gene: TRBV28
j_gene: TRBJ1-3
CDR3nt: TGTGCCAGCAGTTTATCGGCCCGCCTTCTATATTTT
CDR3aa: CASSLSARLLYF

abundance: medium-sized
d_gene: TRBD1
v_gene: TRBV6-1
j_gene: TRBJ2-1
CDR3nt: TGTGCCAGCAGAGGGACAGGGAGCTCCTACAATGAGCAGTTCTTC
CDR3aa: CASRGTGSSYNEQFF

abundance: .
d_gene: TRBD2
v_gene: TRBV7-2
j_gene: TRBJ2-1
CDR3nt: TGTGCCAGCAGCTTGGGGACTACCTATAATGAGCAGTTCTTC
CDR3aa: CASSLGTTYNEQFF

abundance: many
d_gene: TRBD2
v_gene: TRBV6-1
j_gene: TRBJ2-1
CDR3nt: TGTGCCAGCAGTTCCAGGACTAGCGGGAGCACCTACAATGAGCAGTTCTTC
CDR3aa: CASSSRTSGSTYNEQFF